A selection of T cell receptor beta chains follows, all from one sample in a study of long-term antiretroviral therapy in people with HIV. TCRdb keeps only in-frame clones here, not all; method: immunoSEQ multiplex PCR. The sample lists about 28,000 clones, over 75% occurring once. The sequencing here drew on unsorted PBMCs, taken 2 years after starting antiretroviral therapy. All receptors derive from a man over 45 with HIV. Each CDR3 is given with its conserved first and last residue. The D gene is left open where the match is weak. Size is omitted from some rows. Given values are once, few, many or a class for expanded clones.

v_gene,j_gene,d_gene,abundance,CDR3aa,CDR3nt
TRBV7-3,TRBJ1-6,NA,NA,CASSQQGRENSPLHF,TGTGCCAGCAGCCAACAGGGAAGGGAGAATTCACCCCTCCACTTT
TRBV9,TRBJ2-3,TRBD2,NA,CASSPIKVPRERRGTDTQYF,TGTGCCAGCAGCCCTATCAAAGTACCGCGGGAGAGGAGAGGCACAGATACGCAGTATTTT
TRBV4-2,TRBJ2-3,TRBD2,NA,CASSRPLAAVRGSTDTQYF,TGTGCCAGCAGCCGACCGCTAGCGGCAGTCCGTGGCTCCACAGATACGCAGTATTTT
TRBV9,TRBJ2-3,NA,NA,CASSVEQTSTDTQYF,TGTGCCAGCAGCGTAGAACAGACTAGCACAGATACGCAGTATTTT
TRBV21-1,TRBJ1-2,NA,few,CASSKLSGPGYTF,TGTGCCAGCAGCAAACTAAGTGGGCCCGGCTACACCTTC
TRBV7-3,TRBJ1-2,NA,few,CASSPRGAGGYTF,TGTGCCAGCAGCCCGAGGGGCGCGGGGGGCTACACCTTC
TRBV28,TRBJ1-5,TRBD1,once,CASSYFIGTAHPDSNQPQHF,TGTGCCAGCAGTTACTTTATCGGGACAGCCCATCCCGACAGCAATCAGCCCCAGCATTTT
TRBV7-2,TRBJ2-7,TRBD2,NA,CASSSLSGGVPEQYF,TGTGCCAGCAGCTCCCTTAGCGGGGGCGTTCCCGAGCAGTACTTC
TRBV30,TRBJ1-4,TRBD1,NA,CAWKGQSNEKLFF,TGTGCCTGGAAGGGACAGTCTAATGAAAAACTGTTTTTT
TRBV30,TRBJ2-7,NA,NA,CAWRVGEAYEQYF,TGTGCCTGGAGGGTTGGGGAGGCCTACGAGCAGTACTTC
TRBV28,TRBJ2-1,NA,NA,CASRLGVEDEQFF,TGTGCCAGCAGATTGGGGGTTGAGGATGAGCAGTTCTTC
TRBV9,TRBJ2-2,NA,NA,CASSVPRGVLSGELFF,TGTGCCAGCAGCGTACCGAGGGGGGTTCTTTCCGGGGAGCTGTTTTTT
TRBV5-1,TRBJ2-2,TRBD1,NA,CASSEIQGPGELFF,TGCGCCAGCAGCGAAATACAGGGGCCCGGGGAGCTGTTTTTT
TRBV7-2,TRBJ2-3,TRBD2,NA,CASSLDSSGSTQYF,TGTGCCAGCAGCTTAGATTCTAGCGGATCCACGCAGTATTTT
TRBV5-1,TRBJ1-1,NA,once,CASSLGGDEAFF,TGCGCCAGCAGCTTAGGCGGAGATGAAGCTTTCTTT
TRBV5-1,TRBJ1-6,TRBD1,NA,CASSLSGGNSPLHF,TGCGCCAGCAGCTTGTCAGGGGGAAATTCACCCCTCCACTTT
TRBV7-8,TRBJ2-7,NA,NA,CASSISGSYEQYF,TGTGCCAGCAGCATTAGCGGATCCTACGAGCAGTACTTC
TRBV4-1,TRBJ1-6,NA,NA,CASSQELTAGDSPLHF,TGCGCCAGCAGCCAAGAGCTAACAGCCGGGGATTCACCCCTCCACTTT
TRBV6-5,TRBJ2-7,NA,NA,CASSYATGYEQYF,TGTGCCAGCAGTTACGCCACAGGCTACGAGCAGTACTTC
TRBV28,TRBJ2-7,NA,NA,CASSPPRLSYEQYF,TGTGCCAGCAGCCCTCCCCGACTCTCCTACGAGCAGTACTTC
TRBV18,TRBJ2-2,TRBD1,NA,CASSPRTGVNTGELFF,TGTGCCAGCTCACCGAGGACAGGCGTGAACACCGGGGAGCTGTTTTTT
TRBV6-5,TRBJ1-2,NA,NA,CASSYSVRGSGGYTF,TGTGCCAGCAGTTACTCGGTTAGGGGATCGGGTGGCTACACCTTC
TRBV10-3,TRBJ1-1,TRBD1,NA,CAIEATGLTEAFF,TGTGCCATCGAGGCGACAGGGCTCACTGAAGCTTTCTTT
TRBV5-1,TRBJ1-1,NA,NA,CASSLAGMNTEAFF,TGCGCCAGCAGCTTGGCAGGGATGAACACTGAAGCTTTCTTT
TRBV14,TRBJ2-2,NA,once,CASSQDFRVHANTGELFF,TGTGCCAGCAGCCAAGATTTCAGGGTTCACGCGAACACCGGGGAGCTGTTTTTT
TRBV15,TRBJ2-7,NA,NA,CATSRDDSSSEQYF,TGTGCCACCAGCAGAGACGACAGCAGCTCCGAGCAGTACTTC
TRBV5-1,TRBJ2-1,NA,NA,CASSLAAIYSGNSYNEQFF,TGCGCCAGCAGCTTGGCGGCGATTTATTCAGGGAACTCCTACAATGAGCAGTTCTTC
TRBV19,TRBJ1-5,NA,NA,CASSIGEKHNQPQHF,TGTGCCAGTAGTATCGGCGAGAAACACAATCAGCCCCAGCATTTT
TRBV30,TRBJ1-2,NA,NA,CAWGGARANYGYTF,TGTGCCTGGGGAGGGGCCCGCGCTAACTATGGCTACACCTTC
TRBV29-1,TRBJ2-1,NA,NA,CSVRIYNEQFF,TGCAGCGTTCGTATTTACAATGAGCAGTTCTTC
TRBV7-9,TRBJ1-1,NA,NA,CASSYPWGGTEAFF,TGTGCCAGCAGCTACCCGTGGGGGGGCACTGAAGCTTTCTTT
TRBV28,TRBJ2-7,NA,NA,CASTGDVTGEQYF,TGTGCCAGCACCGGGGACGTTACCGGAGAGCAGTACTTC
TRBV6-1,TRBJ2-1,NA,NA,CASSELGSYNEQFF,TGTGCCAGCAGTGAACTCGGTTCCTACAATGAGCAGTTCTTC
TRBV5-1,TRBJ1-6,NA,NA,CASSPTSSYNSPLHF,TGCGCCAGCAGCCCGACTAGCTCCTATAATTCACCCCTCCACTTT
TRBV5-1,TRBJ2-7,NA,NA,CASSLDGYEQYF,TGCGCCAGCAGCCTGGACGGCTACGAGCAGTACTTC
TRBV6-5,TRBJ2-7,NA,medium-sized,CASSLDRYEQYF,TGTGCCAGCAGTCTCGACAGGTACGAGCAGTACTTC
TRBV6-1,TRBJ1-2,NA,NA,CASVGEVYGYTF,TGTGCCAGCGTTGGGGAGGTCTATGGCTACACCTTC
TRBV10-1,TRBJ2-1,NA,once,CASSENSGSNEQFF,TGCGCCAGCAGTGAAAATTCAGGAAGCAATGAGCAGTTCTTC
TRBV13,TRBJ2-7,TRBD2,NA,CASSSGLAGAGNEQYF,TGTGCCAGCAGTTCGGGACTAGCGGGAGCAGGAAACGAGCAGTACTTC
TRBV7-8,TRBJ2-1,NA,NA,CASSLAASTEQFF,TGTGCCAGCAGCTTAGCGGCCAGTACGGAGCAGTTCTTC
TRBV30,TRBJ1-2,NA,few,CAWSVVRGGHGYTF,TGTGCCTGGAGTGTTGTGCGGGGCGGTCATGGCTACACCTTC
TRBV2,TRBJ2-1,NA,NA,CASMPGGASYNEQFF,TGTGCCAGCATGCCCGGCGGGGCCTCCTACAATGAGCAGTTCTTC
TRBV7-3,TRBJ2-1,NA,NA,CASSLLAGSYNEQFF,TGTGCCAGCAGCTTATTGGCGGGCTCCTACAATGAGCAGTTCTTC
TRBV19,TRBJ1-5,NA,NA,CASISRQPQHF,TGTGCCAGTATTTCTAGGCAGCCCCAGCATTTT
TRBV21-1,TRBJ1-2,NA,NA,CASSKVAPTEPTNYGYTF,TGTGCCAGCAGCAAAGTGGCTCCGACAGAGCCGACTAACTATGGCTACACCTTC
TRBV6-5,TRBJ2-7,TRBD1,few,CASSSGVGGWYEQYF,TGTGCCAGCAGTTCCGGTGTAGGGGGCTGGTACGAGCAGTACTTC
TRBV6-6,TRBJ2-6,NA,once,CASTNPRSSGANVLTF,TGTGCCAGCACCAACCCCAGGAGCTCTGGGGCCAACGTCCTGACTTTC
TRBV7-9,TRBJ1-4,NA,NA,CASSPRSGRSNEKLFF,TGTGCCAGCAGCCCCCGATCCGGCCGTTCTAATGAAAAACTGTTTTTT
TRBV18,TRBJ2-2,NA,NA,CASSLLANTGELFF,TGTGCCAGCTCACTTCTAGCTAACACCGGGGAGCTGTTTTTT
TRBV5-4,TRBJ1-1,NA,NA,CASSLNVETEAFF,TGTGCCAGCAGCCTGAACGTGGAGACTGAAGCTTTCTTT